The next 3 T cell receptor beta chains were all read from a single sample in a study of blood T cells in healthy people across ages. With a J-beta primer mix and a sample-barcoded 5' primer, a second PCR ran about 6 to 11 cycles. TCRdb redid the calling of the 5' RACE reads with MiXCR, one entry per CDR3 protein. The sample comprises more than 1,400,000 distinct CDR3 sequences, 35% to 45% of which are singletons, and roughly 7.9% rests with the top ten. Sequencing was carried out using blood. These receptors came from a woman aged 18-29 years in good health.

The chain uses TRBV9 and TRBJ1-2; 9 bases line up with TRBD1. V was clipped by 3 bases and J by 0 bases; unmatched bases: 12. The CDR3 loop spans 18 amino acids. CDR1 is SGDLS, CDR2 YYNGEE, per germline. The CDR3 nucleotides read TGTGCCAGCAGCGGAGAAAGGGACAGGGCGGGGGCTAACTATGGCTACACCTTC. Its protein is CASSGERDRAGANYGYTF.

This clonotype was found a few times. The chain couples TRBV5-1 to TRBJ2-2; D might be TRBD1 (6 bases). There are 17 residues in the CDR3. V lost 4 bases and J lost 1, with 17 bases in between. CDR1 is SGHRS and CDR2 is YFSETQ in the germline V gene. The CDR3 nucleotides read TGCGCCAGCAGCCTCCCGACAGGCAGTTTGAACACCGGGGAGCTGTTTTTT. Translating gives CASSLPTGSLNTGELFF.

The chain couples TRBV20-1 to TRBJ2-1; the match to TRBD2 covers 13 bases. CDR1 and CDR2 from the germline V gene are DFQATT and SNEGSKA (reference sequence). V was pared by 1 base and J by 10 bases, with 7 bases of the junction left unmatched. The CDR3 has 15 amino acids. CDR3 coding DNA: TGCAGTGCTAGAGGGGGGACTAGCGGGATGGGGGAGCAGTTCTTC. Translated: CSARGGTSGMGEQFF.